This TCR beta chain originates from a study of shared T cell receptors in the human thymus. Per the germline V gene, CDR1 is SGDLS and CDR2 is YYNGEE. V shed 3 bases, J shed 7 bases, and the junction held 12 bases outside the gene matches. This CDR3 comprises 15 residues. Clones were sequenced by immunoSEQ multiplex PCR, and TCRdb holds only the in-frame ones, with some missing. Among about 380,000 clones listed, around 93% were seen once. The chain has TRBV9 and TRBJ1-2; 7 bases line up with TRBD1. The sequencing sample was made of thymocytes. This clonotype originated in a human donor. The CDR3 DNA reads as TGTGCCAGCAGCGGACCGGGACAGACTCTCGGTGGCTACACCTTC. Translated, it gives CASSGPGQTLGGYTF.